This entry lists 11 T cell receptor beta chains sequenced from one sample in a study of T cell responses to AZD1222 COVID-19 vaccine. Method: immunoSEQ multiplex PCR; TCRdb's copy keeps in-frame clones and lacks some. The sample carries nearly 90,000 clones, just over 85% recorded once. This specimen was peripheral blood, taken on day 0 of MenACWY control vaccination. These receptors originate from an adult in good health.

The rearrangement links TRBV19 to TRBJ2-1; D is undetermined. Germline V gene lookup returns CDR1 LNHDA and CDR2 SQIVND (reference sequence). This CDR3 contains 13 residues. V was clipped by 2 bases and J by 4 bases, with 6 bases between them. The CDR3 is CASSIQEYNEQFF. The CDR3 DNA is TGTGCCAGTAGTATACAGGAATACAATGAGCAGTTCTTC.

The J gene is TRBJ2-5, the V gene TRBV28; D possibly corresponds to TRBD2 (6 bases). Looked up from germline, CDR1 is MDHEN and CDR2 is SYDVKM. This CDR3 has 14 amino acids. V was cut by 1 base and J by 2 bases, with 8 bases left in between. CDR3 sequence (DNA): TGTGCCAGCAGTTTATCGGGGGATCAAGAGACCCAGTACTTC. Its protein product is CASSLSGDQETQYF. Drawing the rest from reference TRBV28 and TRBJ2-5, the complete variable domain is DVKVTQSSRYLVKRTGEKVFLECVQDMDHENMFWYRQDPGLGLRLIYFSYDVKMKEKGDIPEGYSVSREKKERFSLILESASTNQTSMYLCASSLSGDQETQYFGPGTRLLVL.

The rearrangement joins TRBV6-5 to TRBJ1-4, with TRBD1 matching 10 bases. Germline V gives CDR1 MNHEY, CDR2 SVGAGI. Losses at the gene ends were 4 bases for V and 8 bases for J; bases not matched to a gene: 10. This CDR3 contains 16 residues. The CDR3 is CASSSGPGQGLEKLFF. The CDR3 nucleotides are TGTGCCAGCAGTTCCGGACCGGGACAGGGGTTGGAAAAACTGTTTTTT.

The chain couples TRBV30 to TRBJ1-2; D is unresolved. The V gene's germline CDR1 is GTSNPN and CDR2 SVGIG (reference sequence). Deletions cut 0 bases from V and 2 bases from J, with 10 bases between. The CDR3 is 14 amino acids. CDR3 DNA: TGTGCCTGGAGTGTAATGGGAGCGAACTATGGCTACACCTTC. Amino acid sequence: CAWSVMGANYGYTF.

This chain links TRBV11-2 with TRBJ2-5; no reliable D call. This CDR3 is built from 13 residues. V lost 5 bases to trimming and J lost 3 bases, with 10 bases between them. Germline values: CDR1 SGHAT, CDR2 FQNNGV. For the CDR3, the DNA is TGTGCCAGCAGCACGGGCCCCGAAGAGACCCAGTACTTC. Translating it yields CASSTGPEETQYF.

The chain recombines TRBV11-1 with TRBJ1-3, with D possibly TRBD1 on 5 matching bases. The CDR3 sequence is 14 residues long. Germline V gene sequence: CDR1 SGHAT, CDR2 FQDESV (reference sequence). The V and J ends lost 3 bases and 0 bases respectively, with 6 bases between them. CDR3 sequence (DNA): TGTGCCAGCAGCTTCAGGGACTCTGGAAACACCATATATTTT. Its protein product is CASSFRDSGNTIYF.

CDR3 nucleotide sequence: TGTGCCAGCAGCGAGGGGACAGGGGTTCCGACTGAAGCTTTCTTT. It yields the protein CASSEGTGVPTEAFF. The chain carries TRBV6-5 and TRBJ1-1; 10 bases align to TRBD1. Germline values: CDR1 MNHEY, CDR2 SVGAGI. The V and J ends lost 6 bases and 5 bases, in that order; junction bases with no gene match: 9. The CDR3 has 15 residues.

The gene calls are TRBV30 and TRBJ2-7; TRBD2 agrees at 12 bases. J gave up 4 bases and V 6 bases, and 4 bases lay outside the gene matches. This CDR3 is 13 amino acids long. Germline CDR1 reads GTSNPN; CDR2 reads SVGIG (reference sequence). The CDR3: CACNGLAGYEQYF. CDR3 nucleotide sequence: TGTGCCTGCAACGGACTAGCGGGGTACGAGCAGTACTTC.

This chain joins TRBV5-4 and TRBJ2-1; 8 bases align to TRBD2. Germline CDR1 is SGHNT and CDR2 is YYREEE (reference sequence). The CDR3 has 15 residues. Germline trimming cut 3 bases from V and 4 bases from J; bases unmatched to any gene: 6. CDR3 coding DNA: TGTGCCAGCAGCTGGTCTACTAGCGGTTACAATGAGCAGTTCTTC. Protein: CASSWSTSGYNEQFF.

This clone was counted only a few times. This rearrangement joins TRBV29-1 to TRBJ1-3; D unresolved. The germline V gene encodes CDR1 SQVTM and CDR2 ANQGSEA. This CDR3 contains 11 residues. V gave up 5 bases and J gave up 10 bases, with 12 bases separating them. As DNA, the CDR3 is TGCAGCGTTACCATATCAAATACCATATATTTT. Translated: CSVTISNTIYF. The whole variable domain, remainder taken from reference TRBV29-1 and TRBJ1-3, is SAVISQKPSRDICQRGTSLTIQCQVDSQVTMMFWYRQQPGQSLTLIATANQGSEATYESGFVIDKFPISRPNLTFSTLTVSNMSPEDSSIYLCSVTISNTIYFGEGSWLTVV.

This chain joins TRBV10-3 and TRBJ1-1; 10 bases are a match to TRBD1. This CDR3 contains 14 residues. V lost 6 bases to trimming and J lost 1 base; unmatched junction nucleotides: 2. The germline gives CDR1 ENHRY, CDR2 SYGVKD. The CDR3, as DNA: TGTGCCATCAGGAGACAGGGGGCGAACACTGAAGCTTTCTTT. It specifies CAIRRQGANTEAFF.